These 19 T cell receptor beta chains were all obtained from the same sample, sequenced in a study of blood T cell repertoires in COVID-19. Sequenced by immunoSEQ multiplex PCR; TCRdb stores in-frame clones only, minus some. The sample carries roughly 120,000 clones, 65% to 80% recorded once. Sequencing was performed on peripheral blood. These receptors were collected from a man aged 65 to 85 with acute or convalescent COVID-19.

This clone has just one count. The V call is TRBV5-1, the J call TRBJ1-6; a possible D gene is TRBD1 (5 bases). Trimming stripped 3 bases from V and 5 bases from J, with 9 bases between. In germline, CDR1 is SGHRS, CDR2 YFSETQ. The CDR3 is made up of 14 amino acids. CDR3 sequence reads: CASSYQGDNSPLHF. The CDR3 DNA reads TGCGCCAGCAGCTACCAGGGTGATAATTCACCCCTCCACTTT.

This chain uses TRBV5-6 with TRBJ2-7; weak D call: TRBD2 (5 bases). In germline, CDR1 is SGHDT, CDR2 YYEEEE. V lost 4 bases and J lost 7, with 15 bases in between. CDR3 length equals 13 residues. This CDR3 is CASSPGLEIEQYF. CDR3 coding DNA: TGTGCCAGCAGCCCCGGACTTGAGATAGAGCAGTACTTC.

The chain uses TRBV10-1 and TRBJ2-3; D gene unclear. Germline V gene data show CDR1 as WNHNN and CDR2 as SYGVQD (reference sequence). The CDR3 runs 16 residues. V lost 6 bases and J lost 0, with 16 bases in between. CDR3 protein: CASSLLQSASTDTQYF. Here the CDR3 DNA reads TGCGCCAGCAGCCTTCTCCAAAGCGCTAGCACAGATACGCAGTATTTT.

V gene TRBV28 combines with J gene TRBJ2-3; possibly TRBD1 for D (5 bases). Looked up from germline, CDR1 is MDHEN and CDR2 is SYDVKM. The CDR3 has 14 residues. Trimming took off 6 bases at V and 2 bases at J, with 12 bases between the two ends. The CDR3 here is CASRTTGSTDTQYF. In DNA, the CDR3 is TGTGCCAGCAGGACCACAGGCTCCACAGATACGCAGTATTTT.

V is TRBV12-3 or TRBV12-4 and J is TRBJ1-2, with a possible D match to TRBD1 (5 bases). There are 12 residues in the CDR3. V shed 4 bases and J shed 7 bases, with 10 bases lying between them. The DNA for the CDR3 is TGTGCCAGCAGTTCCCCAGGGTCTGGCTACACCTTC. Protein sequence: CASSSPGSGYTF.

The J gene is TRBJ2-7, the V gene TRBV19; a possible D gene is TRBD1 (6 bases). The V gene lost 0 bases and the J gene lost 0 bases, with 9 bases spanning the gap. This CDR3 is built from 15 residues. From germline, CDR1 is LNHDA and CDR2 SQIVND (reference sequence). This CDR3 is CASSIDTGSSYEQYF. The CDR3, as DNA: TGTGCCAGTAGTATAGACACAGGGAGCTCCTACGAGCAGTACTTC.

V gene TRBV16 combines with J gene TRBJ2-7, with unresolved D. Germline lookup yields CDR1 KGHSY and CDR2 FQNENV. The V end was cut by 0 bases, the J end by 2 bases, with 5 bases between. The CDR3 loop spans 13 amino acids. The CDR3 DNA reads TGTGCCAGCAGCCAATCCCCCACCTACGAGCAGTACTTC. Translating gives CASSQSPTYEQYF.

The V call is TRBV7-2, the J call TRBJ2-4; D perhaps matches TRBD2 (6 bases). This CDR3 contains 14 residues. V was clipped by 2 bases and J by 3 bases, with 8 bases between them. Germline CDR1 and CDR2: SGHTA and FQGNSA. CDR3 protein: CASSLQGGKNIQYF. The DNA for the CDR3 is TGTGCCAGCAGCTTACAGGGAGGCAAAAACATTCAGTACTTC.

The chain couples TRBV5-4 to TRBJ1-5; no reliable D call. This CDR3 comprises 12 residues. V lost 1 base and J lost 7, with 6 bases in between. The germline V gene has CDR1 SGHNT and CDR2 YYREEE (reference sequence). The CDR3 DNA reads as TGTGCCAGCAGCTTGTCGGGGCAGCCCCAGCATTTT. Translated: CASSLSGQPQHF.

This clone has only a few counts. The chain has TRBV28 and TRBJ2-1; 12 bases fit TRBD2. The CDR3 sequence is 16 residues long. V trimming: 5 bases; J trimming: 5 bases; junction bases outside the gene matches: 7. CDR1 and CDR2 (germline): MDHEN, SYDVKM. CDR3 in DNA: TGTGCCAGCAGTAAAAGGACTAGCGGGGATGACAATGAGCAGTTCTTC. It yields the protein CASSKRTSGDDNEQFF.

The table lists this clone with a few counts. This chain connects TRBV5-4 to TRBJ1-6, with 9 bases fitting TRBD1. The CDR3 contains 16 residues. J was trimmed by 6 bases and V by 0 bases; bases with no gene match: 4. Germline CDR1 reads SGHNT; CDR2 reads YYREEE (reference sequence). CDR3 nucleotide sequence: TGTGCCAGCAGCTTGGGACAGGGGGGGTTTAATTCACCCCTCCACTTT. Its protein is CASSLGQGGFNSPLHF.

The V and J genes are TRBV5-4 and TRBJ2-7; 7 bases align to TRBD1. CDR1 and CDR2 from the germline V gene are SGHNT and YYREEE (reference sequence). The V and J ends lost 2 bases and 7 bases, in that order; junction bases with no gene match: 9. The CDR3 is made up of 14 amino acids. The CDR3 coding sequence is TGTGCCAGCAGCTTAAGACAGGGATCGGGAGAGCAGTACTTC. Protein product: CASSLRQGSGEQYF.

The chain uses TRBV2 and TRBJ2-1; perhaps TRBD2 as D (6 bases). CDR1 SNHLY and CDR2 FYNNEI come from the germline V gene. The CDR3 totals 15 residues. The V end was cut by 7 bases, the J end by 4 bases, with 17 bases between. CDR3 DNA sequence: TGTGCCAGCATGGTTCTTGGGACTCATTACAATGAGCAGTTCTTC. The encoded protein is CASMVLGTHYNEQFF.

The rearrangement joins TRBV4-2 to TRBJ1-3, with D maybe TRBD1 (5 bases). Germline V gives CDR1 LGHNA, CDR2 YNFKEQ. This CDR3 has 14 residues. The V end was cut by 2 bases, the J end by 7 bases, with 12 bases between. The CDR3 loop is CASSQPSGGNTIYF. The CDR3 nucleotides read TGTGCCAGCAGCCAACCTTCTGGGGGGAACACCATATATTTT.

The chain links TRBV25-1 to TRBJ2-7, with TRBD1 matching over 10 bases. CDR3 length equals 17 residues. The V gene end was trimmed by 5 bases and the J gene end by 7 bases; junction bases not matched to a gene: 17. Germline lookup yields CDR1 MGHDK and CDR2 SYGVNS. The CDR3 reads CASSPTPGTGVWGEQYF. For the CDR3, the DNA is TGTGCCAGCAGTCCCACCCCCGGGACAGGGGTTTGGGGAGAGCAGTACTTC.

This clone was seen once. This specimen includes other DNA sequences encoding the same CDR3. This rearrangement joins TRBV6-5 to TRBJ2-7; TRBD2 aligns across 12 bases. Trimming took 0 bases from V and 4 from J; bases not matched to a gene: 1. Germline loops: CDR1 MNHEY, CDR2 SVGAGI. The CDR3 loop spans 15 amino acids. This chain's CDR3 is CASSYSTSGGYEQYF. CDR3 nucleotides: TGTGCCAGCAGTTACTCGACTAGCGGGGGTTACGAGCAGTACTTC.

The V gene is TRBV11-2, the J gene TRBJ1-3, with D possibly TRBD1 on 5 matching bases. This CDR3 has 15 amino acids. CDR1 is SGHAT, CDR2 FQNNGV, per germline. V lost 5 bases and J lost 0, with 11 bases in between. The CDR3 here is CASSPSTVSGNTIYF. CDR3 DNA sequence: TGTGCCAGCAGCCCCTCGACAGTCTCTGGAAACACCATATATTTT.

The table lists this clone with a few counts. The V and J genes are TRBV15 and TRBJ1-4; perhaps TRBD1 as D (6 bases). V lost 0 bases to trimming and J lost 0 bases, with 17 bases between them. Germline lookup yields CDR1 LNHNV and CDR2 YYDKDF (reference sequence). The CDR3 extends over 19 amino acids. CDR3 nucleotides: TGTGCCACCAGCAGAGACCCGGGACAAGTTATTGCAACTAATGAAAAACTGTTTTTT. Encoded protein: CATSRDPGQVIATNEKLFF.

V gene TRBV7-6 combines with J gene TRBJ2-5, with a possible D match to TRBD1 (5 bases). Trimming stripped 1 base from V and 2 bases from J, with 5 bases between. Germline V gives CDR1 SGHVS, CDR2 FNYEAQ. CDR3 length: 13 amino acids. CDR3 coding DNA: TGTGCCAGCAGCTTAGGACAGCAAGAGACCCAGTACTTC. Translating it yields CASSLGQQETQYF.